This T cell receptor (beta chain) is from a study of cytomegalovirus exposure and HLA in healthy donors. In the study overall: Out of roughly 170 million T cells, an earlier analysis found over 90 million unique TCR beta sequences in total. Study-level results: An observed cluster of highly shared sequence variants was recorded as a likely sequencing artifact. Productive status was seen about 90% or about 30% of the time for most TCR beta V segments in an earlier analysis.

CDR1 SGHTA and CDR2 FQGNSA come from the germline V gene. This CDR3 comprises 14 residues. The germline V and J ends were trimmed by 3 bases and 5 bases, with 14 bases remaining between them. The study ran its PCR with 60 Vbeta and 13 Jbeta primers. The assay was immunoSEQ multiplex PCR, and TCRdb's table has in-frame clones only and misses some. The repertoire holds some 170,000 clones, around 82% seen once, with roughly 10% in the top ten. This clone was recorded once. Its antigen is unidentified. The V call is TRBV7-2, the J call TRBJ2-7; a possible D gene is TRBD1 (6 bases). Sample: PBMCs. This receptor was taken from a man in his fifties or sixties in good health and CMV-seropositive. CDR3: CASSFIGTSHEQYF. CDR3 bases: TGTGCCAGCAGCTTTATAGGGACATCACACGAGCAGTACTTC.